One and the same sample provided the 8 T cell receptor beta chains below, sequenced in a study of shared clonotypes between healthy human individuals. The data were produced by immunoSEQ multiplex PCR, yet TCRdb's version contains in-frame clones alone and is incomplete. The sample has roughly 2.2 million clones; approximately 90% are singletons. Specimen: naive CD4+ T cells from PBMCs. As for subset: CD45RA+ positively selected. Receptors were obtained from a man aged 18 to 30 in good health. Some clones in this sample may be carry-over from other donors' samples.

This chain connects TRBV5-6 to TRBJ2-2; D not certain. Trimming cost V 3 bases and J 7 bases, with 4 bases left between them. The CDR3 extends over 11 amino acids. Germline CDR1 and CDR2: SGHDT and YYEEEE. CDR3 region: CASSSDGELFF. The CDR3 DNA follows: TGTGCCAGCAGCTCGGACGGGGAGCTGTTTTTT.

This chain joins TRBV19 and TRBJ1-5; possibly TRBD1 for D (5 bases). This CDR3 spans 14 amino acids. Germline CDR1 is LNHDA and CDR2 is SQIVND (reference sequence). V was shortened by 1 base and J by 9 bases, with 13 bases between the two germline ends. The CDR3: CASSIGGPPLPQHF. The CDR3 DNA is TGTGCCAGTAGTATAGGGGGCCCTCCCTTGCCCCAGCATTTT. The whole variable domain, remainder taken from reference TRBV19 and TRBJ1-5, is DGGITQSPKYLFRKEGQNVTLSCEQNLNHDAMYWYRQDPGQGLRLIYYSQIVNDFQKGDIAEGYSVSREKKESFPLTVTSAQKNPTAFYLCASSIGGPPLPQHFGDGTRLSIL.

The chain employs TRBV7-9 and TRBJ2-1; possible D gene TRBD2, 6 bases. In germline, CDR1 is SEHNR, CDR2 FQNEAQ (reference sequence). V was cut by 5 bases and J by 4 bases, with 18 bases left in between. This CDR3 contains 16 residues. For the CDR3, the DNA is TGTGCCAGCAGCCCAGTCTCCGGGACTGAATACAATGAGCAGTTCTTC. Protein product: CASSPVSGTEYNEQFF. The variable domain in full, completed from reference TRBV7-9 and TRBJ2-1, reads DTGVSQNPRHKITKRGQNVTFRCDPISEHNRLYWYRQTLGQGPEFLTYFQNEAQLEKSRLLSDRFSAERPKGSFSTLEIQRTEQGDSAMYLCASSPVSGTEYNEQFFGPGTRLTVL.

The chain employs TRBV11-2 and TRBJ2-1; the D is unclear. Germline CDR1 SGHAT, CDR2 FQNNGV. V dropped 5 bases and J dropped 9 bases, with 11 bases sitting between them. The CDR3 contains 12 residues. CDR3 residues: CASSPAVTEQFF. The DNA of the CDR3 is TGTGCCAGCAGCCCAGCAGTGACTGAGCAGTTCTTC.

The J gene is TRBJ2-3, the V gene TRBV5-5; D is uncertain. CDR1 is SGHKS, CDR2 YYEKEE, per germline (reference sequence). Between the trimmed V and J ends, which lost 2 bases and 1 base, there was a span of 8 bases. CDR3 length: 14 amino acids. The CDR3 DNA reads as TGTGCCAGCAGCTTTTATGCGGGCACAGATACGCAGTATTTT. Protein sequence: CASSFYAGTDTQYF.

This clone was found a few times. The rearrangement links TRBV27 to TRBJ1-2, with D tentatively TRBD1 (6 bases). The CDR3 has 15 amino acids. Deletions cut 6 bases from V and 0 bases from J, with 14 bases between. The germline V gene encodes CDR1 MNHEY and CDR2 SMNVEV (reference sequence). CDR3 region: CASSPDRLTNYGYTF. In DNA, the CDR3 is TGTGCCAGCAGCCCGGACAGACTCACTAACTATGGCTACACCTTC.

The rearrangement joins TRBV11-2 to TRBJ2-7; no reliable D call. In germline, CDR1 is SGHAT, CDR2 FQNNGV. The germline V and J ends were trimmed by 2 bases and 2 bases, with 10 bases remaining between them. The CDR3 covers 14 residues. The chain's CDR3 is CASSLRTVTYEQYF. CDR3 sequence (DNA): TGTGCCAGCAGCTTAAGGACCGTAACCTACGAGCAGTACTTC. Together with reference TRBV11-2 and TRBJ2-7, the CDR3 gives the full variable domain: EAGVAQSPRYKIIEKRQSVAFWCNPISGHATLYWYQQILGQGPKLLIQFQNNGVVDDSQLPKDRFSAERLKGVDSTLKIQPAKLEDSAVYLCASSLRTVTYEQYFGPGTRLTVT.

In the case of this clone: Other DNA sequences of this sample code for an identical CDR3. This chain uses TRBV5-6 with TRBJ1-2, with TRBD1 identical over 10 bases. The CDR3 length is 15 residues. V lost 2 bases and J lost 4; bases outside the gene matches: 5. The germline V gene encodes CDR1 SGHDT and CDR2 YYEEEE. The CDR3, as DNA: TGTGCCAGCAGCTTCCGGGACAGGGGCCCCTATGGCTACACCTTC. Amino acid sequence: CASSFRDRGPYGYTF.